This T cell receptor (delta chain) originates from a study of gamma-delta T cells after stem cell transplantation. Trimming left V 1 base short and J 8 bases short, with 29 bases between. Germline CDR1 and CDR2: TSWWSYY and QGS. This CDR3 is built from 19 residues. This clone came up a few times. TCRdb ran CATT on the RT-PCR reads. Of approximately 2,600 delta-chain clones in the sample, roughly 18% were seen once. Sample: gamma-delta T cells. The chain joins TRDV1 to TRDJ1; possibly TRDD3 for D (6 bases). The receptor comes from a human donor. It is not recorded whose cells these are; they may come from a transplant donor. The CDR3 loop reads CALGERNYPAGIVVQKLIF. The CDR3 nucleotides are TGTGCTCTTGGGGAACGGAACTACCCAGCGGGGATTGTAGTCCAAAAACTCATCTTT.